The TCR beta chain under discussion was sequenced for a study of blood T cell repertoires in COVID-19. Here immunoSEQ multiplex PCR was the method, and the copy in TCRdb shows in-frame clones only, minus some. The sample lists around 150,000 clones; over 75% were seen once. CDR1 and CDR2 from the germline V gene are MNHEY and SMNVEV (reference sequence). The CDR3 extends over 16 amino acids. Germline trimming cut 6 bases from V and 4 bases from J; bases unmatched to any gene: 11. Material: PBMCs or T cells enriched from blood (not recorded which). This clonotype was sampled from a man aged 50 to 59 who had recovered from COVID-19. This sequence joins TRBV27 and TRBJ2-3; TRBD1 agrees at 9 bases. In DNA form, the CDR3 reads TGTGCCAGCAGCCTGGGACAGGGAGGATCACCAGATACGCAGTATTTT. It translates to CASSLGQGGSPDTQYF.